The 13 T cell receptor beta chains below come from one sample, sequenced in a study of cytomegalovirus exposure and HLA in healthy donors. Sequencing was performed with immunoSEQ multiplex PCR; in TCRdb, only in-frame clones are kept and a portion is missing. The table lists roughly 330,000 clones, roughly 90% of them singletons, with approximately 1.1% in the top ten. Sequenced input: PBMCs. The receptors come from a woman aged 25 to 39 in good health and CMV-seropositive.

V and J are TRBV4-1 and TRBJ2-1, with D unclear. The V gene's germline CDR1 is MGHRA and CDR2 YSYEKL. Trimming removed 5 bases from V and 4 bases from J, with 6 bases in between. The CDR3 runs to 12 residues. CDR3: CASSEKYNEQFF. The CDR3 region has the DNA TGCGCCAGCAGCGAAAAATACAATGAGCAGTTCTTC.

In DNA form, the CDR3 reads TGTGCCAGCAGGGGGACAGGGGAATTCAATGAGCAGTTCTTC. It is translated as CASRGTGEFNEQFF. V and J are TRBV11-3 and TRBJ2-1, with TRBD1 identical over 10 bases. J was trimmed by 6 bases and V by 6 bases; bases with no gene match: 5. CDR3 length: 14 residues. Germline V gene lookup returns CDR1 SGHNT and CDR2 YENEEA.

This clone appeared once. The chain employs TRBV4-1 and TRBJ1-4; D unclear. This CDR3 spans 12 amino acids. Germline lookup yields CDR1 MGHRA and CDR2 YSYEKL. V dropped 8 bases and J dropped 3 bases, with 7 bases sitting between them. This CDR3 reads CASRSPNEKLFF. The CDR3 DNA is TGCGCCAGCCGGAGTCCTAATGAAAAACTGTTTTTT.

V gene TRBV4-1 combines with J gene TRBJ1-1; no reliable D call. The CDR3 loop spans 13 amino acids. The germline V and J ends were trimmed by 4 bases and 2 bases, with 8 bases remaining between them. Germline lookup yields CDR1 MGHRA and CDR2 YSYEKL. CDR3 sequence reads: CASSLVGNTEAFF. CDR3 bases: TGCGCCAGCAGCCTAGTGGGAAACACTGAAGCTTTCTTT.

This rearrangement joins TRBV6-5 to TRBJ1-1, with D possibly matching TRBD1 (6 bases). Trimming removed 4 bases from V and 3 bases from J, with 15 bases in between. The CDR3 runs to 15 residues. CDR1 and CDR2 (germline): MNHEY, SVGAGI. CDR3 nucleotides: TGTGCCAGCAGTTCCCTAGTTGGGGGCCACACTGAAGCTTTCTTT. Translation gives CASSSLVGGHTEAFF.

This chain connects TRBV7-3 to TRBJ2-3; TRBD2 is a possible D gene (5 bases). Germline V gene sequence: CDR1 SGHTA, CDR2 FQGTGA. Trimming left V 2 bases short and J 0 bases short, with 12 bases between. The CDR3 extends over 16 amino acids. The CDR3 is CASSLLALVSTDTQYF. The CDR3, as DNA: TGTGCCAGCAGCTTACTAGCCCTCGTTAGCACAGATACGCAGTATTTT.

CDR3 nucleotides: TGTGCCAGCAGCTTCGGTGCTGGGGAGACCCAGTACTTC. This encodes CASSFGAGETQYF. The chain links TRBV11-1 to TRBJ2-5; no reliable D call. The CDR3 is 13 amino acids. Per germline, CDR1 SGHAT and CDR2 FQDESV (reference sequence). The V end lost 3 bases, the J end lost 5 bases, and 10 bases lay between the germline ends.

J is TRBJ1-5 and V is TRBV19; 12 bases match TRBD1. Germline V CDR1 and CDR2: LNHDA, SQIVND (reference sequence). Losses at the gene ends were 5 bases for V and 6 bases for J; bases not matched to a gene: 14. CDR3 size: 18 residues. The CDR3 region is CASSPSTSGTGGFQPQHF. CDR3 nucleotide sequence: TGTGCCAGTAGTCCCTCTACCTCCGGGACAGGGGGCTTTCAGCCCCAGCATTTT.

This rearrangement joins TRBV7-2 to TRBJ2-5; D is undetermined. V was trimmed by 0 bases and J by 4 bases, leaving 6 bases between them. CDR1 and CDR2 (germline): SGHTA, FQGNSA. The CDR3 has 13 amino acids. The CDR3 DNA reads TGTGCCAGCAGCTTAGCGATGAGAGAGACCCAGTACTTC. The encoded protein is CASSLAMRETQYF.

The chain joins TRBV2 to TRBJ1-1; TRBD1 aligns across 7 bases. The ends lost 6 bases at V and 4 bases at J; junction bases unmatched: 11. Germline assignment: CDR1 SNHLY and CDR2 FYNNEI. The CDR3 is made up of 15 amino acids. CDR3 coding DNA: TGTGCCAGCAGAAGACAGACGACAGGGACCACTGAAGCTTTCTTT. Translation: CASRRQTTGTTEAFF.

This chain joins TRBV30 and TRBJ1-6; 11 bases map to TRBD1. V shed 5 bases, J shed 7 bases, and the junction held 4 bases outside the gene matches. The CDR3 loop spans 14 amino acids. Germline-derived CDR1 and CDR2 are GTSNPN and SVGIG (reference sequence). CDR3 coding DNA: TGTGCCTGGGTTAGGACAGGGGGCAATTCACCCCTCCACTTT. Residues: CAWVRTGGNSPLHF. The full variable domain, completed using reference TRBV30 and TRBJ1-6, is SQTIHQWPATLVQPVGSPLSLECTVEGTSNPNLYWYRQAAGRGLQLLFYSVGIGQISSEVPQNLSASRPQDRQFILSSKKLLLSDSGFYLCAWVRTGGNSPLHFGNGTRLTVT.

The chain is built from TRBV10-3 and TRBJ2-5, with D maybe TRBD1 (6 bases). The V gene lost 6 bases and the J gene lost 2 bases, with 10 bases spanning the gap. There are 13 residues in the CDR3. Per germline, CDR1 ENHRY and CDR2 SYGVKD. In DNA form, the CDR3 reads TGTGCCATCAGCGTAGGACAGCAAGAGACCCAGTACTTC. It encodes CAISVGQQETQYF.

About this clone itself: At the DNA level, this CDR3 is encoded by other sequences in the same sample as well. The V gene is TRBV4-2, the J gene TRBJ2-7; 7 nucleotides line up with TRBD1. Germline V gene data show CDR1 as LGHNA and CDR2 as YNFKEQ. The CDR3 is 14 amino acids. Trimming at V came to 0 bases and at J to 5 bases, leaving 4 bases not matched to a gene. CDR3 DNA sequence: TGTGCCAGCAGCCAAGACGACAGGGACCACGAGCAGTACTTC. This translates into CASSQDDRDHEQYF.